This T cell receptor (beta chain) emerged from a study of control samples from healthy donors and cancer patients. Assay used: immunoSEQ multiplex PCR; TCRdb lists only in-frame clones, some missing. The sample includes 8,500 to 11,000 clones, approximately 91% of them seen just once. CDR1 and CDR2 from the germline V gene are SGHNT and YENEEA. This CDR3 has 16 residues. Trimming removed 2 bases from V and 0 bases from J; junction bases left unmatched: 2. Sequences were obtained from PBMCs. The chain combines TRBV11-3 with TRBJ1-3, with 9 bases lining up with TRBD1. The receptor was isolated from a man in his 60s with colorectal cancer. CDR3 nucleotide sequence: TGTGCCAGCAGCTTATTACAGGGGGCCTCTGGAAACACCATATATTTT. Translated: CASSLLQGASGNTIYF.